Below, one TCR beta chain is given with its context. This sample stems from a study of blood T cell repertoires in COVID-19. Across the whole study: Sources were T cells, B-cell-depleted T cells, or PBMCs; the material itself was cDNA or gDNA.

The CDR3 has 11 residues. V dropped 11 bases and J dropped 9 bases, with 14 bases sitting between them. CDR1 is MNHEY and CDR2 is SVGAGI in the germline V gene. Authors' processing steps: Estimated nucleated cell counts came from reference gene primer amplification. The repertoire was sequenced with immunoSEQ multiplex PCR; TCRdb's copy has only in-frame clones and lacks some. V and J calls plus clone size are reproduced from that table; the DNA served to infer D and trimming. The sample includes around 160,000 clones, about 86% of them seen just once. Sequencing was performed on peripheral blood. The TCR comes from a woman older than 75 with acute or convalescent COVID-19. This rearrangement joins TRBV6-5 to TRBJ2-4; D possibly corresponds to TRBD1 (5 bases). CDR3 nucleotides: TGTGCCTCATATCAGGGTGGCATTCAGTACTTC. Translated: CASYQGGIQYF.